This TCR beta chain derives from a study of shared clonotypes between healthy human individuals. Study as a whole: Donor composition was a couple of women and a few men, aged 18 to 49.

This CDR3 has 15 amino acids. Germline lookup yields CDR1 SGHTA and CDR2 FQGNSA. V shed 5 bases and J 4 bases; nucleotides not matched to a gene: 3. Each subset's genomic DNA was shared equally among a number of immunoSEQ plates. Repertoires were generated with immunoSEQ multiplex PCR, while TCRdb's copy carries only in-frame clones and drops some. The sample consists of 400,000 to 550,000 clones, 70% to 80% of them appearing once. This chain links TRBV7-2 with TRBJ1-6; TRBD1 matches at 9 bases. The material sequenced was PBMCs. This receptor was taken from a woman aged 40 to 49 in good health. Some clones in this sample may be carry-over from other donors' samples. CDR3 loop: CASSPGQGYNSPLHF. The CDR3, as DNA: TGTGCCAGCAGCCCCGGACAGGGGTATAATTCACCCCTCCACTTT.